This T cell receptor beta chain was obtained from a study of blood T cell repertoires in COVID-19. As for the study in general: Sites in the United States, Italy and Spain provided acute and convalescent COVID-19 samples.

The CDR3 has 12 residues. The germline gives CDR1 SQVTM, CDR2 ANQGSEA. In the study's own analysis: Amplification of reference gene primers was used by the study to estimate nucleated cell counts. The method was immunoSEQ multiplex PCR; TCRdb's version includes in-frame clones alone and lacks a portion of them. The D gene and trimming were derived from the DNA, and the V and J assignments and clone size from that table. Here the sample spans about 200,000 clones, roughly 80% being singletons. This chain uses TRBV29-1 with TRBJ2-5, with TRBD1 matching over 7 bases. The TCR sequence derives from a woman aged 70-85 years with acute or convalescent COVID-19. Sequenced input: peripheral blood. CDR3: CSGMGQQETQYF. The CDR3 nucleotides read TGCAGTGGAATGGGACAGCAAGAGACCCAGTACTTC.